This is a list of T cell receptor beta chains from one sample in a study of cytomegalovirus exposure and HLA in healthy donors. Data came from immunoSEQ multiplex PCR; TCRdb stores just in-frame clones and leaves some out. The profile shows some 110,000 clones, under 85% of them singletons. The specimen was PBMCs. The receptor set was obtained from a woman aged 40 to 50 in good health and CMV-seropositive. Both conserved end residues are part of each CDR3. The order of the fields is V gene, clone size, D gene, J gene, CDR3 DNA, CDR3 protein. D genes are given only for firm matches. Rows give clone size only sometimes, using once, few, many, or a class for an expanded clone.

V: TRBV5-1
size: -
D: -
J: TRBJ1-1
DNA: TGCGCCAGCAGCTGGGGGCGCGGGAACACTGAAGCTTTCTTT
CDR3: CASSWGRGNTEAFF

V: TRBV2
size: -
D: TRBD2
J: TRBJ2-7
DNA: TGTGCCAGCAGAAGCGGGAGGGCCATCGAGCAGTACTTC
CDR3: CASRSGRAIEQYF

V: TRBV28
size: -
D: -
J: TRBJ1-2
DNA: TGTGCCAGCAGTTCCCCGGGGGGGTCCGGCTATGGCTACACCTTC
CDR3: CASSSPGGSGYGYTF

V: TRBV6-6
size: -
D: TRBD2
J: TRBJ2-7
DNA: TGTGCCAGCACCGGGGGACTAGCGGGAAAGCGATACGAGCAGTACTTC
CDR3: CASTGGLAGKRYEQYF

V: TRBV7-9
size: -
D: TRBD2
J: TRBJ2-1
DNA: TGTGCCAGCAGCTTTGGGCGGGAGGGCCTCAATGAGCAGTTCTTC
CDR3: CASSFGREGLNEQFF

V: TRBV28
size: few
D: TRBD1
J: TRBJ1-2
DNA: TGTGCCGGTCGCGCAGGGGGCGGGTATGGCTACACCTTC
CDR3: CAGRAGGGYGYTF

V: TRBV11-2
size: -
D: TRBD2
J: TRBJ2-2
DNA: TGTGCCAGCAGCTTACGCGGGAGGGACACCGGGGAGCTGTTTTTT
CDR3: CASSLRGRDTGELFF

V: TRBV6-6
size: -
D: TRBD1
J: TRBJ1-1
DNA: TGTGCCAGCAGGAGGGACAGGGGAAGGTCTGAAGCTTTCTTT
CDR3: CASRRDRGRSEAFF

V: TRBV6-5
size: -
D: TRBD2
J: TRBJ2-7
DNA: TGTGCCAGCAGTTACTCGGAGCTAGCGGGAGATAACGAGCAGTACTTC
CDR3: CASSYSELAGDNEQYF

V: TRBV27
size: -
D: TRBD1
J: TRBJ2-2
DNA: TGTGCCAGCAGTTTAAGGGACAGTAGGGAGCTGTTTTTT
CDR3: CASSLRDSRELFF

V: TRBV6-5
size: -
D: TRBD2
J: TRBJ2-1
DNA: TGTGCCAGCAAACGGGAGGGGGGGGAGCAGTTCTTC
CDR3: CASKREGGEQFF

V: TRBV10-3
size: -
D: TRBD2
J: TRBJ2-3
DNA: TGTGCCACCCAGTCCGGGAGGGCCACAGATACGCAGTATTTT
CDR3: CATQSGRATDTQYF

V: TRBV14
size: -
D: TRBD1
J: TRBJ2-1
DNA: TGTGCCAGCAGCCAAGAGTATCTGGCAGGGGGCGCGTTTAGTACATACAATGAGCAGTTCTTC
CDR3: CASSQEYLAGGAFSTYNEQFF

V: TRBV4-1
size: -
D: -
J: TRBJ2-7
DNA: TGCGCCAGCAGCCAAGGCGGAGGCGGTTCATACGAGCAGTACTTC
CDR3: CASSQGGGGSYEQYF

V: TRBV30
size: -
D: TRBD1
J: TRBJ1-2
DNA: TGTGCCTGGAGTCGGGGACAGGGCCCAGCCTATGGCTACACCTTC
CDR3: CAWSRGQGPAYGYTF

V: TRBV6-5
size: -
D: TRBD2
J: TRBJ2-7
DNA: TGTGCCAGCAGTTACTCTAGGACTAGCGGGGGATACGAGCAGTACTTC
CDR3: CASSYSRTSGGYEQYF

V: TRBV2
size: -
D: TRBD1
J: TRBJ1-2
DNA: TGTGCCAGCAGTGAACAGGGGGACTATGGCTACACCTTC
CDR3: CASSEQGDYGYTF

V: TRBV5-1
size: few
D: -
J: TRBJ2-5
DNA: TGCGCCAGCAGCTTGGGGACTAACCAAGAGACCCAGTACTTC
CDR3: CASSLGTNQETQYF

V: TRBV28
size: -
D: -
J: TRBJ2-7
DNA: TGTGCCAGCAGTACATTCGACAGCTACGAGCAGTACTTC
CDR3: CASSTFDSYEQYF

V: TRBV30
size: -
D: -
J: TRBJ2-7
DNA: TGTGCCTGGAGTGACAGGACATACGAGCAGTACTTC
CDR3: CAWSDRTYEQYF

V: TRBV25-1
size: -
D: -
J: TRBJ1-2
DNA: TGTGCCAGCACTTGGGGGGGACACTATGGCTACACCTTC
CDR3: CASTWGGHYGYTF

V: TRBV19
size: many
D: -
J: TRBJ2-7
DNA: TGTGCCAGTAGTATCGCCCAGGGCAGTCCCTACGAGCAGTACTTC
CDR3: CASSIAQGSPYEQYF

V: TRBV18
size: -
D: TRBD1
J: TRBJ1-5
DNA: TGTGCCAGCTCACCTTACCAAACAGGGGGCACTCAGCCCCAGCATTTT
CDR3: CASSPYQTGGTQPQHF

V: TRBV11-2
size: once
D: TRBD1
J: TRBJ2-1
DNA: TGTGCCAGCAGCTTAGGCCAGGGGGCTTGGCGGGAACCGTTCTTC
CDR3: CASSLGQGAWREPFF

V: TRBV9
size: -
D: TRBD1
J: TRBJ2-7
DNA: TGTGCCAGCAGCCCCACTCAGGGGGCGGGGATTGGCTACGAGCAGTACTTC
CDR3: CASSPTQGAGIGYEQYF

V: TRBV4-1
size: once
D: TRBD2
J: TRBJ2-3
DNA: TGCGCCAGCAGCCAAGGACTAGCGGGAGTGGGTGGCACAGATACGCAGTATTTT
CDR3: CASSQGLAGVGGTDTQYF

V: TRBV14
size: -
D: -
J: TRBJ2-7
DNA: TGTGCCAGCAGCCACACAGATTCTCGGCAGTACTTC
CDR3: CASSHTDSRQYF

V: TRBV28
size: -
D: TRBD2
J: TRBJ2-7
DNA: TGTGCCAGCAGTTTCGGGAGGGGCGAGCAGTACTTC
CDR3: CASSFGRGEQYF

V: TRBV10-3
size: -
D: -
J: TRBJ1-3
DNA: TGTGCCATCAGTGCGGGTGGCCCTGGAAACACCATATATTTT
CDR3: CAISAGGPGNTIYF

V: TRBV19
size: -
D: TRBD2
J: TRBJ2-5
DNA: TGTGCCAGTAGTATGGGCGGGGGGGTTGTAGGGACCCAGTACTTC
CDR3: CASSMGGGVVGTQYF

V: TRBV19
size: -
D: TRBD1
J: TRBJ2-7
DNA: TGTGCCAGTAGTATCCCGGGACAGGCCTCCTACGAGCAGTACTTC
CDR3: CASSIPGQASYEQYF

V: TRBV10-3
size: -
D: -
J: TRBJ2-3
DNA: TGTGCCATCAGTCCCTCAGGAGATACGCAGTATTTT
CDR3: CAISPSGDTQYF

V: TRBV19
size: -
D: TRBD1
J: TRBJ1-5
DNA: TGTGCCAGTAGTAGGGACAGGGGTCCCCATCAGCCCCAGCATTTT
CDR3: CASSRDRGPHQPQHF

V: TRBV28
size: -
D: -
J: TRBJ2-7
DNA: TGTGCCAGCAGTAGCGGAGACTCCTACGAGCAGTACTTC
CDR3: CASSSGDSYEQYF

V: TRBV4-1
size: -
D: -
J: TRBJ2-1
DNA: TGCGCCAGCAGCCTACTACGTAGCTACAATGAGCAGTTCTTC
CDR3: CASSLLRSYNEQFF

V: TRBV27
size: -
D: -
J: TRBJ1-4
DNA: TGTGCCAGCAGTCCTGGCGGTAATGAAAAACTGTTTTTT
CDR3: CASSPGGNEKLFF

V: TRBV5-1
size: -
D: TRBD1
J: TRBJ1-2
DNA: TGCGCCAGCAGCTACACCCACCCAGGGGGTGGCTACACCTTC
CDR3: CASSYTHPGGGYTF

V: TRBV18
size: -
D: TRBD1
J: TRBJ1-2
DNA: TGTGCCAGCTCACTCCTGACAGGGGAGGATGGCTACACCTTC
CDR3: CASSLLTGEDGYTF

V: TRBV28
size: -
D: TRBD2
J: TRBJ2-2
DNA: TGTGCCAGCAGTTCGGGACTAGCGGGACCCGGGGAGCTGTTTTTT
CDR3: CASSSGLAGPGELFF

V: TRBV5-1
size: -
D: TRBD2
J: TRBJ2-1
DNA: TGCGCCAGCAGCTTAGGTAGCGGGAGCGTCTTAGGTGAGCAGTTCTTC
CDR3: CASSLGSGSVLGEQFF

V: TRBV5-1
size: -
D: -
J: TRBJ1-1
DNA: TGCGCCAGCAGCTTGGAGTGGGCAGCCACGAACACTGAAGCTTTCTTT
CDR3: CASSLEWAATNTEAFF

V: TRBV28
size: -
D: TRBD2
J: TRBJ2-7
DNA: TGTGCCAGCACTTTGGGACTAGCGGGAGGTAACGAGCAGTACTTC
CDR3: CASTLGLAGGNEQYF

V: TRBV28
size: -
D: TRBD1
J: TRBJ2-7
DNA: TGTGCCTCCTTAGAAGGGACAGGGCTTCCCTACGAGCAGTACTTC
CDR3: CASLEGTGLPYEQYF

V: TRBV5-4
size: -
D: TRBD2
J: TRBJ2-3
DNA: TGTGCCAGCAGTCGGGGGGGCGCTTCTTTCACAGATACGCAGTATTTT
CDR3: CASSRGGASFTDTQYF

V: TRBV5-1
size: once
D: -
J: TRBJ2-7
DNA: TGCGCCAGCAGCCCGGAGACAGAGCTATACGAGCAGTACTTC
CDR3: CASSPETELYEQYF

V: TRBV2
size: few
D: TRBD2
J: TRBJ2-5
DNA: TGTGCCAGCAGCGTAACTACTAGCGGCGAAGAGACCCAGTACTTC
CDR3: CASSVTTSGEETQYF

V: TRBV5-1
size: -
D: TRBD1
J: TRBJ2-7
DNA: TGCGCCAGCAGCTTGAGTGGGACAGGGCCATCCGAGCAGTACTTC
CDR3: CASSLSGTGPSEQYF

V: TRBV7-9
size: -
D: TRBD1
J: TRBJ2-3
DNA: TGTGCCAGCAGCTTAGGCCAGGGGGCACACACAGATACGCAGTATTTT
CDR3: CASSLGQGAHTDTQYF

V: TRBV10-1
size: -
D: -
J: TRBJ1-6
DNA: TGCGCCAGTCGACTTAATTCACCCCTCCACTTT
CDR3: CASRLNSPLHF

V: TRBV19
size: -
D: -
J: TRBJ1-5
DNA: TGTGCCAGTAGTTCAACAGGGTACAGCAATCAGCCCCAGCATTTT
CDR3: CASSSTGYSNQPQHF

V: TRBV6-5
size: -
D: TRBD1
J: TRBJ2-4
DNA: TGTGCCAGCAGTCCGACCGGACAGGGCAACATTCAGTACTTC
CDR3: CASSPTGQGNIQYF